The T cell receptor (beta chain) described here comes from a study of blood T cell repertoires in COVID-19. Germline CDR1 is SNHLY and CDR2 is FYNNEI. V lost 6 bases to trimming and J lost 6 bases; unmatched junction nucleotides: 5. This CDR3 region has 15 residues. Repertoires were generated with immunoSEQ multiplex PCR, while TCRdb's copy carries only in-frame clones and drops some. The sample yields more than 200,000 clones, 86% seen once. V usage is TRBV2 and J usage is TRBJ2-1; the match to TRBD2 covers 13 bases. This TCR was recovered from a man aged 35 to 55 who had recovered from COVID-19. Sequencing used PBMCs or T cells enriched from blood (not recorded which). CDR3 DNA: TGTGCCAGCAGATTACTAGCGGGAGGGCCCAATGAGCAGTTCTTC. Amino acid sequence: CASRLLAGGPNEQFF.